What follows are 22 T cell receptor beta chains derived from one specimen sequenced in a study of CD8+CD57+ T cells in acquired aplastic anemia. Genomic DNA was employed as the template in profiling TCR beta VDJ and CDR3. Each CDR3 protein is one row after TCRdb ran MiXCR on the reads. The table has around 190,000 distinct CDR3 sequences, over 60% seen once. Source material: sorted CD4+, CD8+, or CD8+CD57+ T cells (not recorded which) from PBMCs. These receptor sequences come from a human donor in good health.

The chain combines TRBV24-1 with TRBJ2-5; TRBD1 matches at 9 bases. This CDR3 comprises 11 residues. Germline CDR1 KGHDR, CDR2 SFDVKD. Trimming at V came to 9 bases and at J to 5 bases, leaving 0 bases not matched to a gene. CDR3 protein: CATGQGETQYF. The CDR3 DNA is TGTGCCACCGGACAGGGGGAGACCCAGTACTTC.

The chain recombines TRBV20-1 with TRBJ2-3, with TRBD2 matching 7 bases. The length of the CDR3 is 12 residues. V trimming: 7 bases; J trimming: 9 bases; junction bases outside the gene matches: 10. Germline lookup yields CDR1 DFQATT and CDR2 SNEGSKA (reference sequence). The CDR3 DNA follows: TGCAGTGTTCGGACTAGACGTGACACGCAGTATTTT. Translated, it gives CSVRTRRDTQYF.

The chain combines TRBV29-1 with TRBJ1-3; D is uncertain. Germline CDR1 and CDR2: SQVTM and ANQGSEA. The CDR3 totals 13 residues. The ends were cut back, 7 bases at V and 0 bases at J, with 10 bases in the middle. The DNA of the CDR3 is TGCAGCGGATCCGTAACCTCTGGAAACACCATATATTTT. Translated: CSGSVTSGNTIYF. The full variable domain, with the rest looked up from reference TRBV29-1 and TRBJ1-3, is SAVISQKPSRDICQRGTSLTIQCQVDSQVTMMFWYRQQPGQSLTLIATANQGSEATYESGFVIDKFPISRPNLTFSTLTVSNMSPEDSSIYLCSGSVTSGNTIYFGEGSWLTVV.

As to this clonotype: A clone one base away is much larger, so this may be a read error. The CDR3 DNA is TGTGCCAGCAGCCGGGGTAGCTCCTACAATGAGCAGTTCTTC. Translating it yields CASSRGSSYNEQFF. The chain links TRBV9 to TRBJ2-1, with a tentative D call TRBD2 (5 bases). The CDR3 extends over 14 amino acids. Trimming took off 4 bases at V and 0 bases at J, with 8 bases between the two ends. Germline CDR1 is SGDLS and CDR2 is YYNGEE.

This clonotype was counted only a few times. V gene TRBV19 combines with J gene TRBJ1-2; D may be TRBD1 (5 bases). The V end was cut by 8 bases, the J end by 4 bases, with 20 bases between. This CDR3 contains 15 residues. Germline V gives CDR1 LNHDA, CDR2 SQIVND (reference sequence). In nucleotides, the CDR3 is TGTGCCAGTGGCTTTACAGGCAGGGCAACCTATGGCTACACCTTC. Encoded protein: CASGFTGRATYGYTF.

The rearrangement joins TRBV6-5 to TRBJ2-1; 13 nucleotides match TRBD2. The CDR3 length is 17 residues. V dropped 7 bases and J dropped 6; count of bases not matched to a gene: 12. Germline loops: CDR1 MNHEY, CDR2 SVGAGI. CDR3 residues: CASTIGGTSGAINEQFF. CDR3 coding DNA: TGTGCCAGCACCATCGGGGGGACTAGCGGGGCGATCAATGAGCAGTTCTTC.

The V gene is TRBV12-3 or TRBV12-4, the J gene TRBJ2-3, with D possibly being TRBD1 (6 bases). The CDR3 runs to 17 residues. Trimming removed 2 bases at V and 5 bases at J, with 20 bases between. Here the CDR3 reads CASSLRGTGKLGDTQYF. CDR3 nucleotide sequence: TGTGCCAGCAGTTTAAGGGGCACAGGGAAGCTGGGAGATACGCAGTATTTT.

The gene calls are TRBV7-8 and TRBJ2-7; maybe TRBD1 (6 bases). V gave up 1 base and J gave up 2 bases, with 12 bases separating them. The length of the CDR3 is 15 residues. Germline V gene sequence: CDR1 SGHVS, CDR2 FQNEAQ. CDR3 protein: CASSLGGRGPYEQYF. CDR3 nucleotide sequence: TGTGCCAGCAGCTTAGGCGGCAGGGGCCCCTACGAGCAGTACTTC.

A word on this clonotype: A clone one base away is much larger, so this may be a read error. V gene TRBV7-2 combines with J gene TRBJ2-2; possibly TRBD2 for D (6 bases). V was shortened by 5 bases and J by 3 bases, with 7 bases between the two germline ends. Germline V gene lookup returns CDR1 SGHTA and CDR2 FQGNSA. The CDR3 is made up of 13 amino acids. The chain's CDR3 is CASSPGDTGELFF. The CDR3, as DNA: TGTGCCAGCAGCCCGGGAGACACCGGGGAGCTGTTTTTT.

This clonotype showed up many times. J is TRBJ1-5 and V is TRBV5-6, with TRBD1 identical over 7 bases. J was trimmed by 6 bases and V by 3 bases; bases with no gene match: 0. The CDR3 totals 12 residues. The germline V gene encodes CDR1 SGHDT and CDR2 YYEEEE. CDR3: CASSSGGQPQHF. CDR3 bases: TGTGCCAGCAGCTCAGGGGGTCAGCCCCAGCATTTT.

This chain connects TRBV10-3 to TRBJ1-1; the D gene is possibly TRBD1 (5 bases). The CDR3 length is 14 residues. The V and J ends lost 3 bases and 4 bases respectively, with 12 bases between them. Germline V lookup: CDR1 ENHRY, CDR2 SYGVKD. The CDR3 DNA is TGTGCCATCAGTGAAAGGGGTAGAAGCACTGAAGCTTTCTTT. As protein: CAISERGRSTEAFF.

This clonotype was seen repeatedly, ten times or more. The gene calls are TRBV6-5 and TRBJ2-2; D is unclear. Germline loops: CDR1 MNHEY, CDR2 SVGAGI. The CDR3 contains 11 residues. V was trimmed by 7 bases and J by 5 bases, leaving 5 bases between them. The CDR3 region has the DNA TGTGCCAGCACCCAAACCGGGGAGCTGTTTTTT. Translating gives CASTQTGELFF.

This clonotype was observed many times. The chain carries TRBV9 and TRBJ2-2; D is uncertain. CDR3 size: 12 residues. V lost 4 bases, J lost 7 bases, and 8 bases lay in between. The germline V gene encodes CDR1 SGDLS and CDR2 YYNGEE. In DNA form, the CDR3 reads TGTGCCAGCAGCCTCTTCGACGGGGAGCTGTTTTTT. Encoded protein: CASSLFDGELFF.

For this clonotype: A much more abundant neighbour one base away suggests this may be a read error. The genes are TRBV6-1 and TRBJ2-1; 8 nucleotides match TRBD2. CDR1 MNHNS and CDR2 SASEGT come from the germline V gene. The CDR3 loop spans 15 amino acids. The CDR3 loop reads CASSEELAAYNGQFF. The CDR3 coding sequence is TGTGCCAGCAGCGAGGAACTAGCGGCCTACAATGGGCAGTTCTTC.

The rearrangement joins TRBV7-9 to TRBJ2-1, with 7 nucleotides matching TRBD1. J was trimmed by 2 bases and V by 2 bases; bases with no gene match: 6. This CDR3 contains 16 residues. Germline lookup yields CDR1 SEHNR and CDR2 FQNEAQ (reference sequence). CDR3 sequence reads: CASSLPGTVTYNEQFF. Written as DNA, the CDR3 is TGTGCCAGCAGCTTACCGGGGACAGTTACCTACAATGAGCAGTTCTTC.

This clonotype was seen a single time. The chain couples TRBV7-9 to TRBJ2-7; D is ambiguous. V was cut by 5 bases and J by 7 bases, with 12 bases left in between. CDR3 length: 12 amino acids. CDR1 and CDR2 from the germline V gene are SEHNR and FQNEAQ (reference sequence). The DNA of the CDR3 is TGTGCCAGCAGCCCCTCCCGTCTAGAGCAGTACTTC. This translates into CASSPSRLEQYF.

The chain links TRBV7-9 to TRBJ2-3, with 9 bases matching TRBD1. The germline V gene encodes CDR1 SEHNR and CDR2 FQNEAQ (reference sequence). The CDR3 is 15 residues long. V gave up 5 bases and J gave up 2 bases; unmatched junction bases: 5. Here the CDR3 DNA reads TGTGCCAGCAGCCCCCGGACAGGGGCCACAGATACGCAGTATTTT. Amino acids: CASSPRTGATDTQYF.

V is TRBV10-3 and J is TRBJ2-7, with D perhaps TRBD1 or TRBD2 (5 bases each). The V end lost 6 bases, the J end lost 0 bases, and 15 bases lay between the germline ends. This CDR3 is built from 15 residues. Per germline, CDR1 ENHRY and CDR2 SYGVKD. The CDR3 DNA is TGTGCCATCAGCTCCTCCTGGGGGAGCTCCTACGAGCAGTACTTC. Its translation: CAISSSWGSSYEQYF.

V and J are TRBV25-1 and TRBJ2-1; no clear D gene. This CDR3 region has 16 residues. V dropped 6 bases and J dropped 2 bases, with 17 bases sitting between them. The germline gives CDR1 MGHDK, CDR2 SYGVNS. CDR3 bases: TGTGCCAGCAGGGTGTGCTCTAGGCTGACCTACAATGAGCAGTTCTTC. This gives the protein CASRVCSRLTYNEQFF. Looking up the rest from reference TRBV25-1 and TRBJ2-1 gives the full variable domain: EADIYQTPRYLVIGTGKKITLECSQTMGHDKMYWYQQDPGMELHLIHYSYGVNSTEKGDLSSESTVSRIRTEHFPLTLESARPSHTSQYLCASRVCSRLTYNEQFFGPGTRLTVL.

Ten or more counts support this clonotype. The J gene is TRBJ2-1, the V gene TRBV6-5; possible D gene TRBD1, 6 bases. The germline V and J ends were trimmed by 6 bases and 1 base, with 16 bases remaining between them. The CDR3 is 16 amino acids. Germline V CDR1 and CDR2: MNHEY, SVGAGI. CDR3 loop: CASSQTTGSSYNEQFF. In nucleotides, the CDR3 is TGTGCCAGCAGCCAAACCACAGGGAGTTCCTACAATGAGCAGTTCTTC.

CDR3 loop: CASSLGTGDYSGNTIYF. CDR3 DNA sequence: TGCGCCAGCAGCTTGGGAACAGGGGACTACTCTGGAAACACCATATATTTT. The V and J genes are TRBV5-1 and TRBJ1-3, with TRBD1 matching 7 bases. This CDR3 is built from 17 residues. The V gene end was trimmed by 0 bases and the J gene end by 0 bases; junction bases not matched to a gene: 6. Germline V lookup: CDR1 SGHRS, CDR2 YFSETQ.

Comment on this clonotype: This may stem from a read error, because a much larger clone lies one nucleotide away. It is unclear where the CDR3 begins or ends on the DNA, so no DNA is shown, and the CDR3 is as TCRdb lists it. The chain employs TRBV7-9 and TRBJ1-2; TRBD1, the D gene given by the table, was not confirmed from the DNA. 17 amino acids form the CDR3, both terminal residues included. The germline gives CDR1 SEHNR, CDR2 FQNEAQ (reference sequence). CDR3 sequence reads: CASSWWGQGALNYGYPF.